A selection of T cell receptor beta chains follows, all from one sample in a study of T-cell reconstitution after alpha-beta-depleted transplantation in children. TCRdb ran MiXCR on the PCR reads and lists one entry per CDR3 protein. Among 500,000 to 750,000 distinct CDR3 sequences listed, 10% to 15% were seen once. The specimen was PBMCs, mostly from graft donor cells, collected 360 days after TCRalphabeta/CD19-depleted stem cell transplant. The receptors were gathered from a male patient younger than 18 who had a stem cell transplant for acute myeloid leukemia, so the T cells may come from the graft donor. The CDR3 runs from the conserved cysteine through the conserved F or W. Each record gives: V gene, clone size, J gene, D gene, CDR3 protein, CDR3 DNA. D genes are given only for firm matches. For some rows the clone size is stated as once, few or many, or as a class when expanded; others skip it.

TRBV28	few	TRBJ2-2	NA	CAVAGSSDTGELFF	TGTGCTGTTGCTGGGAGCTCGGACACCGGGGAGCTGTTTTTT
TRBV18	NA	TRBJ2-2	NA	CASSPSSTGELFF	TGTGCCAGCTCACCAAGCTCAACCGGGGAGCTGTTTTTT
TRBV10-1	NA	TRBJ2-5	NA	CASSAIADLQETQYF	TGCGCCAGCAGTGCTATTGCAGATCTCCAAGAGACCCAGTACTTC
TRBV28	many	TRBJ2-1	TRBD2	CASSYRGLAVNEQFF	TGTGCCAGCAGTTATAGGGGACTAGCGGTTAATGAGCAGTTCTTC
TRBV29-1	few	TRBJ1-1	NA	CSVEGGPLNTEAFF	TGCAGCGTTGAAGGGGGGCCCCTGAACACTGAAGCTTTCTTT
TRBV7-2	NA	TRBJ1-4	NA	CASSLAGQENEKLFF	TGTGCCAGCAGCTTAGCGGGGCAGGAAAATGAAAAACTGTTTTTT
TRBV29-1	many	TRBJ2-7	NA	CSVGSPIYEQYF	TGCAGCGTTGGCAGCCCCATCTACGAGCAGTACTTC
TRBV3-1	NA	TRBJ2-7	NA	CASSQDPRGRGGPSSYEQYF	TGTGCCAGCAGCCAAGATCCGAGGGGCAGGGGAGGACCTAGCTCCTACGAGCAGTACTTC
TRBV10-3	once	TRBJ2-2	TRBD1	CAMRRDRGNTGELFF	TGTGCCATGCGGCGGGACAGGGGGAACACCGGGGAGCTGTTTTTT
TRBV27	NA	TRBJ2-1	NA	CASSLDARINEQFF	TGTGCCAGCAGTTTAGATGCCCGGATCAATGAGCAGTTCTTC
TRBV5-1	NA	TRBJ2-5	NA	CASSLVTGFQETQYF	TGCGCCAGCAGCTTGGTTACAGGGTTCCAAGAGACCCAGTACTTC
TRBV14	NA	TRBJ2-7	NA	CASGRWIRGSYEQYF	TGTGCCAGCGGCCGGTGGATCCGAGGTTCCTACGAGCAGTACTTC
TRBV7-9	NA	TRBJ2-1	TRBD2	CASSLVLAGGLKQFF	TGTGCCAGCAGCTTAGTTCTAGCGGGAGGGCTTAAGCAGTTCTTC
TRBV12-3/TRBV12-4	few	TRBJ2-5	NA	CASTGLPRETQYF	TGTGCCAGCACCGGGCTACCTCGGGAGACCCAGTACTTC
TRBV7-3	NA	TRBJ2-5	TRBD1	CASSLRRTGKETQYF	TGTGCCAGCAGCTTAAGAAGGACAGGGAAGGAGACCCAGTACTTC
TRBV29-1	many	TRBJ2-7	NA	CSVDRGGSSYEQYF	TGCAGCGTTGACAGGGGAGGATCTTCCTACGAGCAGTACTTC
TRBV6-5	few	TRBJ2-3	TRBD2	CASSYDGTATSGSTDTQYF	TGTGCCAGCAGTTACGATGGGACAGCGACTAGCGGCAGCACAGATACGCAGTATTTT